What follows describes a single T cell receptor (beta chain). Its antigen remains unidentified. The CDR3 is 15 amino acids. The germline V and J ends were trimmed by 3 bases and 2 bases, with 12 bases remaining between them. Germline values: CDR1 MGHRA, CDR2 YSYEKL. This sample is drawn from a study of human T cells and chemical hapten exposure. Time point given: pre-sensitization, week 0. Treatment described: therapeutic diphenylcyclopropenone sensitization with weekly scalp DPC. The study extracted total RNA from unfractionated whole blood. Study-wide findings and caveats: TCRs exceeding 1 in 1000 frequency stayed unchanged with DPC sensitization.

Authors' data handling: Counts of TCRs in each sample centred on a median of around 100,000 and extended from roughly 25,000 to 750,000. TCRdb re-analysed the RACE reads in MiXCR, keeping a single row per CDR3 protein. In this record, the V and J calls reflect TCRdb's handling and not the investigators' own analysis. The sample has fewer than 300,000 distinct CDR3 sequences; over 8% are singletons. The rearrangement joins TRBV4-1 to TRBJ2-3, with D perhaps being TRBD1 or TRBD2 (5 bases each). Specimen: whole blood, collected in connection with sensitization to the hapten diphenylcyclopropenone (DPC). This clonotype was sampled from a woman between 40 and 55 years old with alopecia areata. Some clones in this sample may be carry-over from other donors' samples. This CDR3 reads CASSQGTSPTDTQYF. In nucleotides, the CDR3 is TGCGCCAGCAGCCAGGGGACCTCCCCCACAGATACGCAGTATTTT.